The source of this TCR beta chain is a study of T cells in Graves' hyperthyroidism and ophthalmopathy. About the study: Peripheral blood samples were taken at initial diagnosis, prior to any treatment. Notes on the study in general: Most thyroid-expanded clonotypes above 0.001 were also found in blood.

The CDR3 contains 15 residues. Germline-derived CDR1 and CDR2 are DFQATT and SNEGSKA (reference sequence). Trimming removed 4 bases from V and 5 bases from J; junction bases left unmatched: 12. Template material for amplifying TCR beta CDR3 regions consisted of RNA transcripts. The HTBI primer set drove a first-round RT-PCR of the TCR CDR3. A single record per CDR3 protein comes from TCRdb applying MiXCR to the multiplex PCR reads. The data hold about 360,000 distinct CDR3 sequences, with approximately 13% observed a single time. This clonotype was observed many times. Its antigen remains unidentified. For the diagnoses, clinical symptoms, serum thyroxine and TRAb, thyroid ultrasound and orbital computed tomography were used. PBMCs were obtained from roughly 10 ml fresh peripheral blood.

V and J are TRBV20-1 and TRBJ2-5; 8 bases fit TRBD2. The sample taken for sequencing was blood. This TCR derives from a woman between 18 and 30 years old with Graves' hyperthyroidism. The CDR3 DNA reads TGCAGTGCTACCCCCCCCAGCGGGGGTTGGGAGACCCAGTACTTC. Translated: CSATPPSGGWETQYF.